A selection of T cell receptor beta chains follows, all from one sample in a study of CD8 T cells in Susac syndrome. MiXCR, applied by TCRdb to the immunoSEQ multiplex PCR reads, yields one record per CDR3 protein. The table shows roughly 120,000 distinct CDR3 sequences, with just over 90% occurring only once. Specimen: CD8+ T cells from PBMCs. These receptors came from a human donor with multiple sclerosis. Both conserved end residues are part of each CDR3. A D gene is named only where the DNA matches it firmly. The size field is filled for only some rows; it gives once, few, many or a size class.

j_gene,abundance,d_gene,v_gene,CDR3aa,CDR3nt
TRBJ2-2,.,.,TRBV20-1,CSVGFTGELFF,TGCAGTGTAGGGTTTACCGGGGAGCTGTTTTTT
TRBJ1-1,.,.,TRBV15,CATSRDKVTRGFEAFF,TGTGCCACCAGCAGAGATAAGGTCACGCGAGGATTTGAAGCTTTCTTT
TRBJ1-5,.,.,TRBV19,CASSRELYSNQPQHF,TGTGCCAGTAGTAGGGAACTCTATAGCAATCAGCCCCAGCATTTT
TRBJ1-3,once,.,TRBV27,CASSLSPTGNTIYF,TGTGCCAGCAGTCTGAGCCCGACTGGAAACACCATATATTTT
TRBJ2-1,.,.,TRBV3-1,CASSRYSGPSSYNEQFF,TGTGCCAGCAGCCGCTACAGCGGACCAAGCTCCTACAATGAGCAGTTCTTC
TRBJ2-3,.,TRBD2,TRBV5-4,CASRTSGGPSTDTQYF,TGTGCCAGCCGGACTAGCGGGGGGCCAAGCACAGATACGCAGTATTTT
TRBJ2-1,.,TRBD2,TRBV5-1,CASSLVQREGIHNEQFF,TGCGCCAGCAGCTTGGTTCAGCGGGAAGGAATCCACAATGAGCAGTTCTTC
TRBJ2-7,.,.,TRBV7-6,CASSLARGVYYEQYF,TGTGCCAGCAGCTTAGCGCGGGGCGTTTACTACGAGCAGTACTTC
TRBJ2-1,.,TRBD1,TRBV11-2,CASSSSPTGTGRAYNEQFF,TGTGCCAGCAGCTCGTCCCCCACCGGGACAGGGAGGGCCTACAATGAGCAGTTCTTC
TRBJ1-1,.,TRBD1,TRBV29-1,CSVEGTENTEAFF,TGCAGCGTTGAGGGGACAGAGAACACTGAAGCTTTCTTT
TRBJ2-1,once,.,TRBV28,CASSLGMLERFF,TGTGCCAGCAGTTTAGGGATGCTAGAGAGGTTCTTC
TRBJ2-5,.,.,TRBV9,CASSARNQETQYF,TGTGCCAGCAGCGCCCGAAACCAAGAGACCCAGTACTTC
TRBJ2-5,.,TRBD2,TRBV29-1,CSVEDRRGGRETQYF,TGCAGCGTTGAAGATCGCCGGGGGGGGCGAGAGACCCAGTACTTC
TRBJ1-2,.,.,TRBV29-1,CSVVPLSYGYTF,TGCAGCGTTGTCCCCCTGAGCTATGGCTACACCTTC
TRBJ2-7,.,.,TRBV18,CASSPRGNPGEQYF,TGTGCCAGCTCACCACGGGGAAACCCGGGCGAGCAGTACTTC
TRBJ1-2,.,.,TRBV5-4,CASSLVGGYGYTF,TGTGCCAGCAGCTTGGTAGGGGGCTATGGCTACACCTTC
TRBJ2-7,once,TRBD2,TRBV7-6,CASSLAGREVQYF,TGTGCCAGCAGCTTAGCTGGTCGGGAGGTGCAGTACTTC
TRBJ2-1,.,.,TRBV7-2,CASSLGFTKNNEQFF,TGTGCCAGCAGCTTAGGGTTCACCAAAAACAATGAGCAGTTCTTC
TRBJ2-7,few,.,TRBV4-1,CASSQVHGHEQYF,TGCGCCAGCAGCCAAGTACACGGCCACGAGCAGTACTTC
TRBJ2-6,.,.,TRBV4-1,CASSPLSSGANVLTF,TGCGCCAGCAGCCCCTTGAGCTCTGGGGCCAACGTCCTGACTTTC
TRBJ2-1,.,.,TRBV13,CASSSLGANLNEQFF,TGTGCCAGCAGCTCCCTCGGGGCCAATCTGAATGAGCAGTTCTTC
TRBJ2-7,.,TRBD2,TRBV9,CASSTSGGSYEQYF,TGTGCCAGCAGTACTAGCGGGGGCTCCTACGAGCAGTACTTC
TRBJ2-1,.,TRBD2,TRBV6-1,CASGPSGSAEQFF,TGTGCCAGCGGGCCTAGCGGAAGTGCTGAGCAGTTCTTC
TRBJ2-6,.,.,TRBV6-5,CASSYSASGANVLTF,TGTGCCAGCAGTTACTCGGCTTCTGGGGCCAACGTCCTGACTTTC
TRBJ1-2,.,.,TRBV6-1,CASSEADKVFYGYTF,TGTGCCAGCAGTGAAGCGGATAAGGTATTCTATGGCTACACCTTC
TRBJ2-1,.,TRBD2,TRBV13,CASSSPSGGAGNEQFF,TGTGCCAGCAGCTCCCCTAGCGGGGGGGCGGGGAATGAGCAGTTCTTC
TRBJ2-7,.,.,TRBV4-1,CASSYRAQLSYEQYF,TGCGCCAGCAGCTACCGGGCTCAACTCTCCTACGAGCAGTACTTC
TRBJ2-7,.,.,TRBV27,CASSLRRAYEQYF,TGTGCCAGCAGTTTACGGAGGGCCTACGAGCAGTACTTC
TRBJ2-1,.,.,TRBV6-5,CASSYSQPSSYNEQFF,TGTGCCAGCAGTTACTCCCAGCCCAGCTCCTACAATGAGCAGTTCTTC
TRBJ1-2,.,.,TRBV7-3,CASSYPGGGYTF,TGTGCCAGCAGCTATCCTGGGGGGGGCTACACCTTC
TRBJ2-2,.,TRBD1,TRBV6-1,CASRPDRGAGELFF,TGTGCCAGCAGACCAGACAGGGGCGCCGGGGAGCTGTTTTTT
TRBJ2-1,.,.,TRBV4-2,CASSWTVGSYNEQFF,TGTGCCAGCAGCTGGACTGTCGGGTCCTACAATGAGCAGTTCTTC
TRBJ2-7,.,TRBD1,TRBV27,CASSGQGVYEQYF,TGTGCCAGCAGCGGACAGGGGGTATACGAGCAGTACTTC
TRBJ2-1,.,.,TRBV7-9,CASSPRGDQPSYNEQFF,TGTGCCAGCAGCCCCAGGGGAGATCAACCCTCCTACAATGAGCAGTTCTTC
TRBJ1-5,.,.,TRBV12-3/TRBV12-4,CASSSDGPGAQHF,TGTGCCAGCAGTTCTGATGGGCCGGGGGCCCAGCATTTT
TRBJ2-1,.,TRBD2,TRBV5-6,CASSFWTSGDNEQFF,TGTGCCAGCAGCTTCTGGACTAGCGGGGACAATGAGCAGTTCTTC
TRBJ1-2,.,.,TRBV12-3/TRBV12-4,CASSFWSVGYGYTF,TGTGCCAGCAGTTTCTGGAGCGTAGGCTATGGCTACACCTTC
TRBJ2-1,.,.,TRBV13,CASSTGPTNEQFF,TGTGCCAGCAGCACGGGACCAACCAATGAGCAGTTCTTC
TRBJ1-1,few,.,TRBV7-9,CASSLASGNTEAFF,TGTGCCAGCAGCTTAGCCTCAGGCAACACTGAAGCTTTCTTT
TRBJ1-2,.,.,TRBV19,CASSIRGSEGYTF,TGTGCCAGTAGTATTCGTGGCAGCGAAGGCTACACCTTC
TRBJ2-3,once,.,TRBV12-5,CASGLRSPTDTQYF,TGTGCTAGTGGTTTGAGATCCCCCACAGATACGCAGTATTTT
TRBJ2-5,.,.,TRBV12-3/TRBV12-4,CASSGGPRETQYF,TGTGCCAGCTCCGGCGGGCCTCGGGAGACCCAGTACTTC
TRBJ1-3,.,TRBD1,TRBV3-1,CASSLKPGQNSGNTIYF,TGTGCCAGCAGCCTTAAACCGGGACAGAATTCTGGAAACACCATATATTTT
TRBJ1-3,.,.,TRBV27,CASSPRDGPSSGNTIYF,TGTGCCAGCAGCCCCCGGGACGGCCCGAGCTCTGGAAACACCATATATTTT
TRBJ2-2,.,.,TRBV15,CATSRDRLRTGELFF,TGTGCCACCAGCAGAGATCGTTTAAGGACCGGGGAGCTGTTTTTT
TRBJ1-1,.,.,TRBV7-9,CASSSQTGSNTEAFF,TGTGCCAGCAGCTCCCAAACAGGATCGAACACTGAAGCTTTCTTT
TRBJ2-1,.,.,TRBV24-1,CATSDLSGPYNEQFF,TGTGCCACCAGTGATTTGAGCGGGCCCTACAATGAGCAGTTCTTC
TRBJ2-1,.,.,TRBV7-3,CASSSQGGEQFF,TGTGCCAGCAGCTCCCAGGGGGGTGAGCAGTTCTTC
TRBJ2-7,once,.,TRBV4-1,CASSHRTTDSIYEQYF,TGCGCCAGCAGCCACCGGACGACGGATTCAATCTACGAGCAGTACTTC